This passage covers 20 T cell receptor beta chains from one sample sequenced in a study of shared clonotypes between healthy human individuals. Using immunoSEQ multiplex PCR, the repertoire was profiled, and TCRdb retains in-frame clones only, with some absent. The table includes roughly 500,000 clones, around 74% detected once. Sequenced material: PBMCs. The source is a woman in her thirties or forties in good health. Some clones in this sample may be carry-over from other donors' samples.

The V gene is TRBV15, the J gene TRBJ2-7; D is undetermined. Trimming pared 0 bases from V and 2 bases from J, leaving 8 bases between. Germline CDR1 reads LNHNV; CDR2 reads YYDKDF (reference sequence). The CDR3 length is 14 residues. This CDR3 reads CATSRDPVTYEQYF. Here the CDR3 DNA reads TGTGCCACCAGCAGAGATCCTGTAACCTACGAGCAGTACTTC.

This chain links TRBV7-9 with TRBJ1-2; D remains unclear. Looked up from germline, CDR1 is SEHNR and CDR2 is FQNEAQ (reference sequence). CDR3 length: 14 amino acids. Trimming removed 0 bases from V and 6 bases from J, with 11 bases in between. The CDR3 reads CASSLAATADGYTF. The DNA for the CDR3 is TGTGCCAGCAGCTTAGCGGCAACAGCAGATGGCTACACCTTC.

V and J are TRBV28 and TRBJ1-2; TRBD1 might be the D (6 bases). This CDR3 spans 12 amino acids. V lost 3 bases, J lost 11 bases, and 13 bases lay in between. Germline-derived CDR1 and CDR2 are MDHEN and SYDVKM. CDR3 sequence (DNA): TGTGCCAGCAGTTTGGTGGGGGCGGGGTACACCTTC. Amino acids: CASSLVGAGYTF.

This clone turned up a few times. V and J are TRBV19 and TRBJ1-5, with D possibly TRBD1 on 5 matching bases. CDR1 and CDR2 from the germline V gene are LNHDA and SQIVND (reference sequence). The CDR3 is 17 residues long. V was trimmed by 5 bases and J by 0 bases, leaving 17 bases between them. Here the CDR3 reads CASSYGVTGYSNQPQHF. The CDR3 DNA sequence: TGTGCCAGTAGTTATGGCGTCACAGGCTATAGCAATCAGCCCCAGCATTTT.

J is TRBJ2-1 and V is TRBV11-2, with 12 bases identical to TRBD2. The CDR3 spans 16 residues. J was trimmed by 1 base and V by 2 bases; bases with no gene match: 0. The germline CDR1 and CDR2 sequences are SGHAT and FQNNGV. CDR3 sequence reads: CASSLTSGRSYNEQFF. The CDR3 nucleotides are TGTGCCAGCAGCTTAACTAGCGGGAGGTCCTACAATGAGCAGTTCTTC. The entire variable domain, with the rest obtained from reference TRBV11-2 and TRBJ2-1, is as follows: EAGVAQSPRYKIIEKRQSVAFWCNPISGHATLYWYQQILGQGPKLLIQFQNNGVVDDSQLPKDRFSAERLKGVDSTLKIQPAKLEDSAVYLCASSLTSGRSYNEQFFGPGTRLTVL.

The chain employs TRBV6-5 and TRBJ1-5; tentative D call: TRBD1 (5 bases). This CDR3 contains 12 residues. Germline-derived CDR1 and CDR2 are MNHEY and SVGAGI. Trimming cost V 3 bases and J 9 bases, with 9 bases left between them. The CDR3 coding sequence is TGTGCCAGCAGTTATGAGGGGCGGCCCCAGCATTTT. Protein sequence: CASSYEGRPQHF.

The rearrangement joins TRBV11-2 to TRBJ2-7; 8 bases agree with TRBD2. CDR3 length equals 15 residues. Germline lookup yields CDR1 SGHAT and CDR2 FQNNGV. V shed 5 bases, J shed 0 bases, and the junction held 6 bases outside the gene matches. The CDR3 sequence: CASSRPGLDSYEQYF. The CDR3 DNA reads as TGTGCCAGCAGCCGACCGGGACTAGACTCCTACGAGCAGTACTTC.

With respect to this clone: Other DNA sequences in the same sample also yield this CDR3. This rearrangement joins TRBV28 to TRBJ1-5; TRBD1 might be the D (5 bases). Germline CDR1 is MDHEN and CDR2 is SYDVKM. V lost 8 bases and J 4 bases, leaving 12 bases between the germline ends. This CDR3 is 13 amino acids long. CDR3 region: CASSWGRNQPQHF. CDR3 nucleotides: TGTGCCAGCTCTTGGGGCAGAAATCAGCCCCAGCATTTT. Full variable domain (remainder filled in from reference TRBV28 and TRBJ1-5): DVKVTQSSRYLVKRTGEKVFLECVQDMDHENMFWYRQDPGLGLRLIYFSYDVKMKEKGDIPEGYSVSREKKERFSLILESASTNQTSMYLCASSWGRNQPQHFGDGTRLSIL.

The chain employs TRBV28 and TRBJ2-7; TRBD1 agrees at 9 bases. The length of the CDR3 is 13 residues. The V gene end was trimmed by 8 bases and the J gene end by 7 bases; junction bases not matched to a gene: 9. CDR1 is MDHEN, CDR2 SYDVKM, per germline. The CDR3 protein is CASVQGATKEQYF. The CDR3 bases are TGTGCCAGCGTACAGGGGGCTACTAAGGAGCAGTACTTC.

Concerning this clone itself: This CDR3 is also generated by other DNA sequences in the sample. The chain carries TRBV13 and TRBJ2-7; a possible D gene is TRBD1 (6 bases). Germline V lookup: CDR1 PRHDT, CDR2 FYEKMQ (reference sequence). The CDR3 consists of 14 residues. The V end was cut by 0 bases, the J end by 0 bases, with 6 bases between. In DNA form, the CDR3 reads TGTGCCAGCAGCTTAGGAGGGGGCTCCTACGAGCAGTACTTC. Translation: CASSLGGGSYEQYF.

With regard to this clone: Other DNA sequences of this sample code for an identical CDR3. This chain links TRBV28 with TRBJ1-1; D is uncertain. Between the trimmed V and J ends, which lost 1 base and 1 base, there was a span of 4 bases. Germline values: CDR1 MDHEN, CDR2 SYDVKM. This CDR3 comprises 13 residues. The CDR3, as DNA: TGTGCCAGCAGTTTATTGCGGAACACTGAAGCTTTCTTT. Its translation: CASSLLRNTEAFF.

The DNA for the CDR3 is TGTGCCTCCAGGGCAGGAAGAAACACTGAAGCTTTCTTT. Its translation: CASRAGRNTEAFF. The chain uses TRBV7-3 and TRBJ1-1; a weak D match, TRBD1 (5 bases). V was pared by 11 bases and J by 2 bases, with 15 bases between. This CDR3 has 13 amino acids. The germline gives CDR1 SGHTA, CDR2 FQGTGA.

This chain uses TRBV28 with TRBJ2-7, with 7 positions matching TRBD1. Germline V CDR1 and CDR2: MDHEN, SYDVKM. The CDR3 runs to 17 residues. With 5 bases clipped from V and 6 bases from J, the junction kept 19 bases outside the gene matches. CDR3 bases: TGTGCCAGCAGTGCTCGGACAGGACAATACCCGCCGGGCGAGCAGTACTTC. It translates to CASSARTGQYPPGEQYF.

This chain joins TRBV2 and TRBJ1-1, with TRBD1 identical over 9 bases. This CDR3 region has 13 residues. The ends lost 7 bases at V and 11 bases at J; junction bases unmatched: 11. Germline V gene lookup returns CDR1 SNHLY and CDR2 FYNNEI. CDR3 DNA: TGTGCCAGCACCAGGGACAGGGACGGGTATGCTTTCTTT. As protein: CASTRDRDGYAFF.

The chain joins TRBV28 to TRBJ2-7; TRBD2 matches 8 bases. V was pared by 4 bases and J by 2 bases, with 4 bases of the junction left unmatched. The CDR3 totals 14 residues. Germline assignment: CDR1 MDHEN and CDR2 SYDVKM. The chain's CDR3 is CASSSGGRAYEQYF. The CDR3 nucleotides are TGTGCCAGCAGTTCGGGAGGGAGGGCCTACGAGCAGTACTTC.

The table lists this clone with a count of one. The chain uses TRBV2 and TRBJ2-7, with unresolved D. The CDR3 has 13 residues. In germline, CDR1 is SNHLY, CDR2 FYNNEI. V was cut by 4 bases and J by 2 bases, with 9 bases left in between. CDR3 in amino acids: CASSGVVAYEQYF. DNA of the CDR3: TGTGCCAGCAGTGGAGTGGTAGCCTACGAGCAGTACTTC.

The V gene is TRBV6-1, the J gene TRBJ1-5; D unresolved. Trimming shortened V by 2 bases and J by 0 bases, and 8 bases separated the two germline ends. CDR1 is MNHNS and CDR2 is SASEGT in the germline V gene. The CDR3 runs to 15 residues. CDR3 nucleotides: TGTGCCAGCAGTGAACTGTGGGATAGCAATCAGCCCCAGCATTTT. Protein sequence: CASSELWDSNQPQHF.

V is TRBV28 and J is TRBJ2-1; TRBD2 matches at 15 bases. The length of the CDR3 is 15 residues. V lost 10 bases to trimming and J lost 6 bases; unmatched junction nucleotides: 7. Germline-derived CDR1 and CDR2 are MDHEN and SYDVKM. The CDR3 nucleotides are TGTGCCACCGGACTAGCGGGAGGGATGGGCAATGAGCAGTTCTTC. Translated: CATGLAGGMGNEQFF.

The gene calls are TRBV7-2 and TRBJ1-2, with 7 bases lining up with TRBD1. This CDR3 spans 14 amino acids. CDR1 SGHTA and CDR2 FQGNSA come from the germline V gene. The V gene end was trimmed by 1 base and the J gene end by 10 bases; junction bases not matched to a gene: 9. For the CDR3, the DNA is TGTGCCAGCAGCTTAGGCGGAACAGGGGTTGACTACACCTTC. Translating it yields CASSLGGTGVDYTF.

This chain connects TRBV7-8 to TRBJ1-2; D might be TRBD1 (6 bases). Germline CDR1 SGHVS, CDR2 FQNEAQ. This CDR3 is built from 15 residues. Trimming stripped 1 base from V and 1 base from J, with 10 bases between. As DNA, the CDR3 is TGTGCCAGCAGCTTAGTACCAGGGGTTAACTATGGCTACACCTTC. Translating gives CASSLVPGVNYGYTF.